The next 27 T cell receptor beta chains were all read from a single sample in a study of technical replicates of blood from a handful of donors. The repertoire was sequenced with immunoSEQ multiplex PCR; TCRdb's copy has only in-frame clones and lacks some. The repertoire consists of about 12,000 clones, with roughly 96% occurring once and the leading ten covering over 5.5%. The sample taken for sequencing was PBMCs. Receptors were obtained from a human donor in good health.

The chain is built from TRBV28 and TRBJ1-2; no firm D call. V gave up 2 bases and J gave up 4 bases, with 8 bases separating them. The CDR3 extends over 13 amino acids. Germline-derived CDR1 and CDR2 are MDHEN and SYDVKM. The CDR3 reads CASSLNLGYGYTF. The CDR3 bases are TGTGCCAGCAGTTTAAATCTCGGCTATGGCTACACCTTC.

The chain recombines TRBV27 with TRBJ2-7, with a tentative D call TRBD1 (6 bases). Germline V lookup: CDR1 MNHEY, CDR2 SMNVEV (reference sequence). Trimming pared 5 bases from V and 7 bases from J, leaving 18 bases between. The CDR3 runs 14 residues. The CDR3 region is CASSNVQGAWEQYF. In DNA, the CDR3 is TGTGCCAGCAGTAACGTACAGGGAGCGTGGGAGCAGTACTTC.

The V call is TRBV7-8, the J call TRBJ2-5, with D perhaps matching TRBD1 (6 bases). Germline lookup yields CDR1 SGHVS and CDR2 FQNEAQ. There are 15 residues in the CDR3. Trimming took 1 base from V and 3 from J, leaving 12 bases between them. CDR3 DNA sequence: TGTGCCAGCAGCTTAGAGCGACAGGCCAAAGAGACCCAGTACTTC. This encodes CASSLERQAKETQYF.

V is TRBV10-2 and J is TRBJ2-7; D remains unclear. The V and J ends lost 4 bases and 0 bases respectively, with 7 bases between them. CDR1 and CDR2 (germline): WSHSY, SAAADI. This CDR3 contains 13 residues. The CDR3 sequence: CASSGVNSYEQYF. CDR3 DNA sequence: TGCGCCAGCAGTGGAGTCAACTCCTACGAGCAGTACTTC.

The chain employs TRBV5-4 and TRBJ2-1, with D possibly TRBD2 on 6 matching bases. The germline V gene encodes CDR1 SGHNT and CDR2 YYREEE (reference sequence). V lost 4 bases to trimming and J lost 2 bases, with 13 bases between them. The CDR3 extends over 15 amino acids. DNA of the CDR3: TGTGCCAGCAGCCCAGGACTATTCACCTACAATGAGCAGTTCTTC. Its protein is CASSPGLFTYNEQFF. The full variable domain, with the rest looked up from reference TRBV5-4 and TRBJ2-1, is ETGVTQSPTHLIKTRGQQVTLRCSSQSGHNTVSWYQQALGQGPQFIFQYYREEENGRGNFPPRFSGLQFPNYSSELNVNALELDDSALYLCASSPGLFTYNEQFFGPGTRLTVL.

The chain links TRBV6-1 to TRBJ2-4; 7 nucleotides line up with TRBD1. In germline, CDR1 is MNHNS, CDR2 SASEGT. There are 15 residues in the CDR3. The V gene end was trimmed by 6 bases and the J gene end by 2 bases; junction bases not matched to a gene: 7. The CDR3 loop reads CASSRLTGSKNIQYF. CDR3 bases: TGTGCCAGCAGCCGCCTGACAGGGTCCAAAAACATTCAGTACTTC.

The genes are TRBV4-1 and TRBJ2-7; 8 bases map to TRBD2. The CDR3 spans 16 residues. In germline, CDR1 is MGHRA, CDR2 YSYEKL. The junction had 8 bases not matched to a gene; V was cut back by 0 bases and J by 4 bases. The DNA of the CDR3 is TGCGCCAGCAGCCAAGATAAGTTCGGGGGGGGGTACGAGCAGTACTTC. Its protein is CASSQDKFGGGYEQYF.

The chain carries TRBV19 and TRBJ2-5; D remains ambiguous. From germline, CDR1 is LNHDA and CDR2 SQIVND (reference sequence). Trimming removed 5 bases at V and 3 bases at J, with 10 bases between. The CDR3 is 13 amino acids. In DNA, the CDR3 is TGTGCCAGTAGTCCCGACATCGAAGAGACCCAGTACTTC. Translated: CASSPDIEETQYF. The variable domain in full, completed from reference TRBV19 and TRBJ2-5, reads DGGITQSPKYLFRKEGQNVTLSCEQNLNHDAMYWYRQDPGQGLRLIYYSQIVNDFQKGDIAEGYSVSREKKESFPLTVTSAQKNPTAFYLCASSPDIEETQYFGPGTRLLVL.

The genes are TRBV5-1 and TRBJ2-2, with 15 bases that match TRBD2. The CDR3 sequence is 17 residues long. The V gene's germline CDR1 is SGHRS and CDR2 YFSETQ. With 4 bases clipped from V and 4 bases from J, the junction kept 5 bases outside the gene matches. CDR3: CASSRGLAGGSTGELFF. DNA for the CDR3: TGCGCCAGCAGCAGGGGACTAGCGGGAGGTAGCACCGGGGAGCTGTTTTTT.

This clone came up once. The V call is TRBV10-3, the J call TRBJ2-1, with a possible D match to TRBD2 (5 bases). The CDR3 spans 13 residues. Germline V gene data show CDR1 as ENHRY and CDR2 as SYGVKD. The germline V and J ends were trimmed by 3 bases and 9 bases, with 12 bases remaining between them. CDR3 in DNA: TGTGCCATCAGTGATAAGGGTGCGGGTGAGCAGTTCTTC. Encoded protein: CAISDKGAGEQFF.

V usage is TRBV30 and J usage is TRBJ1-2; 11 nucleotides match TRBD1. After removal of 3 bases from V and 7 bases from J, the junction contained 4 bases not matched to a gene. Germline V CDR1 and CDR2: GTSNPN, SVGIG (reference sequence). CDR3 length: 13 residues. The CDR3 coding sequence is TGTGCCTGGAGCAGGGACAGGGGGTCTGGCTACACCTTC. This gives the protein CAWSRDRGSGYTF.

The chain employs TRBV7-8 and TRBJ1-2; 9 nucleotides align to TRBD1. The CDR3 spans 17 residues. In germline, CDR1 is SGHVS, CDR2 FQNEAQ. Unmatched junction bases numbered 13, after V lost 4 bases and J lost 4 bases. This CDR3 reads CASSSRPGTGRAYGYTF. CDR3 bases: TGTGCCAGCAGCTCCAGGCCGGGGACAGGGCGGGCCTATGGCTACACCTTC.

The chain joins TRBV5-1 to TRBJ1-4; no definite D call. V lost 2 bases and J lost 7, with 12 bases in between. CDR1 and CDR2 from the germline V gene are SGHRS and YFSETQ. CDR3 size: 14 residues. The CDR3 loop is CASSFSGGLEKLFF. The CDR3 DNA reads as TGCGCCAGCAGCTTCTCTGGCGGGCTTGAAAAACTGTTTTTT.

The gene calls are TRBV2 and TRBJ1-4, with TRBD1 identical over 8 bases. The CDR3 length is 14 residues. The germline V gene has CDR1 SNHLY and CDR2 FYNNEI. With V trimmed by 4 bases and J by 7 bases, 5 bases remained unmatched. The CDR3 bases are TGTGCCAGCAGTGGGGGCAGGGGGCGTGAAAAACTGTTTTTT. It is translated as CASSGGRGREKLFF.

The J gene is TRBJ1-2, the V gene TRBV6-1; TRBD1 agrees at 8 bases. The CDR3 has 19 amino acids. V shed 3 bases, J shed 8 bases, and the junction held 23 bases outside the gene matches. Germline CDR1 MNHNS, CDR2 SASEGT. The CDR3 sequence is CASSDGYRGEALESRGYTF. The CDR3 DNA is TGTGCCAGCAGTGACGGCTACAGGGGGGAAGCTTTAGAGTCGCGAGGCTACACCTTC.

The chain has TRBV10-1 and TRBJ1-2, with TRBD1 as a possible D gene (6 bases). Germline CDR1 and CDR2: WNHNN and SYGVQD (reference sequence). This CDR3 has 13 amino acids. V gave up 2 bases and J gave up 6 bases, with 10 bases separating them. CDR3 DNA: TGCGCCAGCAGTGAGGGCAGGGGAGATGGCTACACCTTC. Its protein product is CASSEGRGDGYTF.

The chain combines TRBV4-1 with TRBJ2-5; 8 nucleotides line up with TRBD1. V lost 2 bases to trimming and J lost 4 bases; unmatched junction nucleotides: 3. This CDR3 spans 14 amino acids. CDR1 and CDR2 from the germline V gene are MGHRA and YSYEKL. Written as DNA, the CDR3 is TGCGCCAGCAGCCAACCTGACAGGGGAGAGACCCAGTACTTC. Its translation: CASSQPDRGETQYF.

This CDR3 is CASSPGQGRETQYF. DNA for the CDR3: TGTGCCAGCAGCCCTGGACAGGGTCGAGAGACCCAGTACTTC. The genes are TRBV7-9 and TRBJ2-5, with 8 bases matching TRBD1. The CDR3 has 14 amino acids. V gave up 5 bases and J gave up 4 bases; unmatched junction bases: 6. Germline lookup yields CDR1 SEHNR and CDR2 FQNEAQ (reference sequence).

The V and J genes are TRBV5-1 and TRBJ1-1; D is possibly TRBD1 (5 bases). CDR3 size: 18 residues. V gave up 0 bases and J gave up 1 base, with 19 bases separating them. The germline V gene encodes CDR1 SGHRS and CDR2 YFSETQ. The CDR3 DNA is TGCGCCAGCAGCTTGGAGGGTGGCAGGGCGGCCCCGAACACTGAAGCTTTCTTT. Amino acids: CASSLEGGRAAPNTEAFF.

Here the CDR3 reads CASSLGDGRARETQYF. The CDR3 region has the DNA TGTGCCAGCAGCTTAGGCGACGGGAGGGCCCGAGAGACCCAGTACTTC. V gene TRBV7-9 combines with J gene TRBJ2-5; 8 bases match TRBD2. The CDR3 sequence is 16 residues long. From germline, CDR1 is SEHNR and CDR2 FQNEAQ (reference sequence). The ends lost 1 base at V and 4 bases at J; junction bases unmatched: 8.

This clone appeared a single time. V usage is TRBV6-1 and J usage is TRBJ1-3; D might be TRBD1 (5 bases). The CDR3 runs 12 residues. Germline V CDR1 and CDR2: MNHNS, SASEGT. Trimming cost V 7 bases and J 4 bases, with 8 bases left between them. The CDR3 bases are TGTGCCAGCAAACAGGACGGAAACACCATATATTTT. It encodes CASKQDGNTIYF.

This chain links TRBV5-1 with TRBJ2-3; 12 bases match TRBD2. The CDR3 extends over 15 amino acids. Germline lookup yields CDR1 SGHRS and CDR2 YFSETQ. The V segment lost 3 bases and the J segment 4 bases; nucleotides outside the gene matches: 3. The CDR3 is CASSSGLAGPDTQYF. The CDR3 coding sequence is TGCGCCAGCAGCTCCGGACTAGCGGGACCAGATACGCAGTATTTT.

The chain has TRBV29-1 and TRBJ2-1; 11 positions match TRBD2. Germline V gene sequence: CDR1 SQVTM, CDR2 ANQGSEA. The CDR3 has 17 residues. V gave up 2 bases and J gave up 9 bases; unmatched junction bases: 15. The DNA for the CDR3 is TGCAGCGTTGAACTTACTCCCGGACTAGCGGGTGTTGGTGAGCAGTTCTTC. Its translation is CSVELTPGLAGVGEQFF.

V is TRBV4-2 and J is TRBJ2-3; 8 bases align to TRBD2. The CDR3 is made up of 16 amino acids. V dropped 4 bases and J dropped 3; count of bases not matched to a gene: 9. Germline values: CDR1 LGHNA, CDR2 YNFKEQ. The CDR3 protein is CASSPQSVAGTDTQYF. In nucleotides, the CDR3 is TGTGCCAGCAGCCCCCAGTCGGTAGCGGGAACAGATACGCAGTATTTT.

The rearrangement links TRBV11-1 to TRBJ1-1, with D unclear. Trimming removed 5 bases at V and 5 bases at J, with 18 bases between. The CDR3 has 15 residues. CDR1 is SGHAT, CDR2 FQDESV, per germline (reference sequence). The CDR3 here is CASSDPSTSGTEAFF. The DNA for the CDR3 is TGTGCCAGCAGCGATCCCAGTACATCGGGTACTGAAGCTTTCTTT.

CDR3 in amino acids: CAISEGAGPNTGELFF. Written as DNA, the CDR3 is TGTGCCATCAGTGAAGGAGCGGGACCGAACACCGGGGAGCTGTTTTTT. J is TRBJ2-2 and V is TRBV10-3; the match to TRBD2 covers 7 bases. The CDR3 runs 16 residues. Germline values: CDR1 ENHRY, CDR2 SYGVKD. V shed 3 bases and J 0 bases; nucleotides not matched to a gene: 4.

The chain combines TRBV27 with TRBJ1-2; possible D gene TRBD1, 6 bases. CDR3 length: 15 amino acids. From germline, CDR1 is MNHEY and CDR2 SMNVEV (reference sequence). Trimming took 5 bases from V and 4 from J, leaving 17 bases between them. For the CDR3, the DNA is TGTGCCAGCAGTGAAGCCGGGACAATTGTCTATGGCTACACCTTC. It translates to CASSEAGTIVYGYTF.